The 24 T cell receptor beta chains below come from one sample, sequenced in a study of TIL therapy for anti-PD-1-resistant metastatic lung cancer. This was the immunoSEQ v3 assay. Clones were read by immunoSEQ multiplex PCR, and TCRdb kept only the in-frame ones, dropping some. Found here are tens of thousands of clones, approximately 79% of them singletons; the top ten hold more than 13%. Time point defined: pre-treatment sample, taken before nivolumab and TIL therapy. The sample was blood, taken at baseline. The receptors come from a man between 65 and 79 years old with non-small cell lung cancer.

The chain employs TRBV11-2 and TRBJ1-1; no clear D. The CDR3 totals 13 residues. Trimming removed 1 base from V and 2 bases from J, with 5 bases in between. Per germline, CDR1 SGHAT and CDR2 FQNNGV. The CDR3 loop is CASSLGRNTEAFF. CDR3 DNA sequence: TGTGCCAGCAGCTTAGGCCGAAACACTGAAGCTTTCTTT.

This clone was picked up a small number of times. The V call is TRBV7-6, the J call TRBJ2-7, with D perhaps being TRBD1 or TRBD2 (6 bases each). CDR3 length equals 14 residues. Looked up from germline, CDR1 is SGHVS and CDR2 is FNYEAQ. Trimming took off 1 base at V and 3 bases at J, with 10 bases between the two ends. The DNA for the CDR3 is TGTGCCAGCAGCTTAGTCGGGGGCGGCTACGAGCAGTACTTC. It yields the protein CASSLVGGGYEQYF.

The sample holds one count of this clone. The rearrangement links TRBV5-1 to TRBJ2-2; 10 bases map to TRBD2. V shed 5 bases and J 5 bases; nucleotides not matched to a gene: 12. Germline V gene lookup returns CDR1 SGHRS and CDR2 YFSETQ. There are 17 residues in the CDR3. Written as DNA, the CDR3 is TGCGCCAGCAGTCCAACGGGGACGACTAGCGGGACCGGGGAGCTGTTTTTT. This sequence encodes CASSPTGTTSGTGELFF. The full variable domain, rest sourced from reference TRBV5-1 and TRBJ2-2, is KAGVTQTPRYLIKTRGQQVTLSCSPISGHRSVSWYQQTPGQGLQFLFEYFSETQRNKGNFPGRFSGRQFSNSRSEMNVSTLELGDSALYLCASSPTGTTSGTGELFFGEGSRLTVL.

The CDR3 DNA is TGTGCCAGCAGTAATTCGGAAAACACTGAAGCTTTCTTT. It codes for CASSNSENTEAFF. This chain links TRBV2 with TRBJ1-1; D gene unclear. The CDR3 totals 13 residues. Trimming shortened V by 5 bases and J by 2 bases, and 9 bases separated the two germline ends. Germline-derived CDR1 and CDR2 are SNHLY and FYNNEI.

The chain has TRBV28 and TRBJ1-2; D call uncertain. The germline V gene encodes CDR1 MDHEN and CDR2 SYDVKM. With 7 bases removed from V and 5 bases from J, the gap between germline ends came to 11 bases. The CDR3 runs 12 residues. This CDR3 reads CASMAGGYGYTF. The CDR3 DNA reads as TGTGCCAGCATGGCGGGAGGTTATGGCTACACCTTC.

The chain carries TRBV28 and TRBJ2-7; D gene ambiguous. V lost 5 bases, J lost 4 bases, and 6 bases lay in between. The CDR3 sequence is 11 residues long. Germline-derived CDR1 and CDR2 are MDHEN and SYDVKM. The DNA of the CDR3 is TGTGCCAGCAGTGTAGCTTACGAGCAGTACTTC. This gives the protein CASSVAYEQYF.

The chain uses TRBV28 and TRBJ2-2, with TRBD2 as a possible D gene (5 bases). This CDR3 contains 16 residues. Germline V gene lookup returns CDR1 MDHEN and CDR2 SYDVKM. Trimming cost V 3 bases and J 0 bases, with 11 bases left between them. The CDR3, as DNA: TGTGCCAGCAGTTTTGTGCGGGCTGCGAACACCGGGGAGCTGTTTTTT. Its protein product is CASSFVRAANTGELFF.

This chain links TRBV11-2 with TRBJ2-7, with TRBD2 matching over 8 bases. Per the germline V gene, CDR1 is SGHAT and CDR2 is FQNNGV. The junction had 16 bases not matched to a gene; V was cut back by 2 bases and J by 1 base. The CDR3 is 19 residues long. The CDR3 DNA reads as TGTGCCAGCAGCTTATCGGCCGGGACTAGGGGCACTAAGTCCTACGAGCAGTACTTC. It encodes CASSLSAGTRGTKSYEQYF.

V gene TRBV29-1 combines with J gene TRBJ1-1; D remains ambiguous. Per the germline V gene, CDR1 is SQVTM and CDR2 is ANQGSEA. This CDR3 has 12 residues. With 2 bases removed from V and 1 base from J, the gap between germline ends came to 5 bases. Here the CDR3 reads CSVEQTNTEAFF. CDR3 DNA: TGCAGCGTTGAACAGACGAACACTGAAGCTTTCTTT.

This clone was seen only once. The gene calls are TRBV2 and TRBJ2-1; D may match TRBD1 or TRBD2 (5 bases each). Germline lookup yields CDR1 SNHLY and CDR2 FYNNEI. V was trimmed by 6 bases and J by 0 bases, leaving 9 bases between them. This CDR3 is 14 amino acids long. The CDR3 spells CASRDGASYNEQFF. The CDR3 DNA reads as TGTGCCAGCAGAGACGGGGCCTCCTACAATGAGCAGTTCTTC.

This clone occurred once. The rearrangement joins TRBV18 to TRBJ2-2; D may be TRBD1 (5 bases). The CDR3 is 14 amino acids. CDR1 is KGHSH, CDR2 LQKENI, per germline. V gave up 5 bases and J gave up 7 bases, with 14 bases separating them. This CDR3 reads CASSSDSVLGELFF. In DNA, the CDR3 is TGTGCCAGCTCAAGCGACAGCGTCCTCGGGGAGCTGTTTTTT.

The chain employs TRBV29-1 and TRBJ2-7; 7 bases map to TRBD1. The CDR3 sequence is 15 residues long. Germline V gives CDR1 SQVTM, CDR2 ANQGSEA. The V gene end was trimmed by 6 bases and the J gene end by 1 base; junction bases not matched to a gene: 12. CDR3 in amino acids: CSVAGTDFGSYEQYF. For the CDR3, the DNA is TGCAGCGTCGCCGGGACAGACTTTGGGTCCTACGAGCAGTACTTC.

V is TRBV11-2 and J is TRBJ2-7; D is ambiguous. V was cut by 3 bases and J by 1 base, with 10 bases left in between. Germline V lookup: CDR1 SGHAT, CDR2 FQNNGV. The CDR3 runs to 14 residues. CDR3 loop: CASSFERTSYEQYF. The CDR3 DNA follows: TGTGCCAGCAGCTTCGAGCGAACGTCCTACGAGCAGTACTTC.

The rearrangement uses TRBV2 and TRBJ2-5, with 10 positions matching TRBD1. The V gene end was trimmed by 4 bases and the J gene end by 2 bases; junction bases not matched to a gene: 1. CDR3 length equals 14 residues. The germline V gene encodes CDR1 SNHLY and CDR2 FYNNEI. The CDR3 DNA follows: TGTGCCAGCAGTGCGGACAGGGGGCAAGAGACCCAGTACTTC. Translation: CASSADRGQETQYF.

V is TRBV6-5 and J is TRBJ1-2, with 9 nucleotides matching TRBD1. The J segment lost 7 bases and the V segment lost 6 bases, leaving 6 bases of the junction unmatched. This CDR3 comprises 13 residues. CDR1 and CDR2 from the germline V gene are MNHEY and SVGAGI. Written as DNA, the CDR3 is TGTGCCAGCAGGTTGACAGGGGGTATTGGCTACACCTTC. Amino acids: CASRLTGGIGYTF.

This sequence joins TRBV9 and TRBJ2-7, with a tentative D call TRBD2 (7 bases). The ends were cut back, 4 bases at V and 3 bases at J, with 23 bases in the middle. The CDR3 contains 17 residues. CDR1 and CDR2 from the germline V gene are SGDLS and YYNGEE. The CDR3 is CASSLQGGRDGFYEQYF. CDR3 in DNA: TGTGCCAGCAGCCTCCAAGGGGGGAGGGACGGATTCTACGAGCAGTACTTC. The full variable domain, in which reference TRBV9 and TRBJ2-7 provide the parts outside the CDR3, is DSGVTQTPKHLITATGQRVTLRCSPRSGDLSVYWYQQSLDQGLQFLIQYYNGEERAKGNILERFSAQQFPDLHSELNLSSLELGDSALYFCASSLQGGRDGFYEQYFGPGTRLTVT.

Worth noting for this clone: The junction shows a germline mismatch at one end, possibly a read error. Other DNA variants within this sample encode the same CDR3. The rearrangement joins TRBV15 to TRBJ2-7; a weak D match, TRBD2 (6 bases). The CDR3 loop spans 14 amino acids. Germline loops: CDR1 LNHNV, CDR2 YYDKDF (reference sequence). The CDR3 here is CATSRDNLAHEQYF. CDR3 coding DNA: TGCGCCACCAGCAGGGATAATCTAGCGCACGAGCAGTACTTC.

This rearrangement joins TRBV29-1 to TRBJ1-5; no reliable D call. The CDR3 has 13 amino acids. The germline V and J ends were trimmed by 0 bases and 7 bases, with 10 bases remaining between them. Germline V gene sequence: CDR1 SQVTM, CDR2 ANQGSEA. The CDR3 DNA reads as TGCAGCGTTGAAGAAATATTAGGGCAGCCCCAGCATTTT. Translated, it gives CSVEEILGQPQHF.

V is TRBV5-1 and J is TRBJ2-1; D call uncertain. This CDR3 is 12 amino acids long. Germline CDR1 SGHRS, CDR2 YFSETQ. Trimming took off 4 bases at V and 9 bases at J, with 11 bases between the two ends. The CDR3 sequence is CASSALEAEQFF. The CDR3 DNA follows: TGCGCCAGCAGCGCCCTAGAGGCTGAGCAGTTCTTC.

The chain links TRBV7-9 to TRBJ2-6; 7 bases match TRBD1. The V and J ends lost 2 bases and 4 bases, in that order; junction bases with no gene match: 5. The CDR3 extends over 16 amino acids. Germline assignment: CDR1 SEHNR and CDR2 FQNEAQ (reference sequence). The CDR3 coding sequence is TGTGCCAGCAGCTTAATGACAGGGCGGGGGGCCAACGTCCTGACTTTC. This sequence encodes CASSLMTGRGANVLTF.

This sequence joins TRBV4-1 and TRBJ1-1, with a tentative D call TRBD1 (5 bases). This CDR3 contains 15 residues. Trimming took off 6 bases at V and 0 bases at J, with 14 bases between the two ends. Germline values: CDR1 MGHRA, CDR2 YSYEKL. The CDR3 sequence: CASRLMGLLNTEAFF. The CDR3 region has the DNA TGCGCCAGCAGGCTAATGGGACTTCTGAACACTGAAGCTTTCTTT.

The rearrangement uses TRBV6-1 and TRBJ1-1; D is uncertain. V lost 9 bases and J lost 1, with 12 bases in between. CDR1 MNHNS and CDR2 SASEGT come from the germline V gene. The CDR3 consists of 13 residues. CDR3 loop: CASRPDKNTEAFF. The CDR3 DNA reads TGTGCCAGTAGACCTGACAAGAACACTGAAGCTTTCTTT.

A few counts support this clone. The chain joins TRBV18 to TRBJ2-7; no clear D gene. The ends were cut back, 3 bases at V and 4 bases at J, with 7 bases in the middle. This CDR3 region has 12 residues. Germline V CDR1 and CDR2: KGHSH, LQKENI. This CDR3 reads CASSPTHYEQYF. CDR3 coding DNA: TGTGCCAGCTCACCTACTCATTACGAGCAGTACTTC.

In its sample, this clone was seen a few times. V usage is TRBV7-9 and J usage is TRBJ1-2; D call uncertain. Per germline, CDR1 SEHNR and CDR2 FQNEAQ (reference sequence). Between the trimmed V and J ends, which lost 5 bases and 4 bases, there was a span of 8 bases. This CDR3 spans 12 amino acids. The CDR3 reads CASSPDTYGYTF. As DNA, the CDR3 is TGTGCCAGCAGCCCCGACACCTATGGCTACACCTTC.